The present T cell receptor beta chain was sequenced within a study of blood T cells in healthy people across ages. Overall study results and limits: As naive T cell percentage varied, TCR beta diversity correlated strongly with it.

Primers used in a second PCR of about 6 to 12 cycles were a sample-barcoded 5' primer and a J-beta primer mix. MiXCR, applied by TCRdb to the 5' RACE reads, yields one record per CDR3 protein. The top ten clones hold roughly a sixth of a sample with more than 800,000 distinct CDR3 sequences, around 26% of them seen once. Per-sample yields of isolated PBMCs were at least 6 million. Per individual sample, total RNA of at least 6 micrograms was extracted. CDR3 size: 14 residues. This clonotype showed up many times. Its specificity is unknown. The receptor's source is a woman of 80 years or more in good health. The source material was blood. The rearrangement links TRBV21-1 to TRBJ2-1; the table's TRBD1 call for D was not verified on the DNA. TRBV21-1 is a pseudogene. The CDR3 loop reads CASSNLTGEKAQFF. As DNA, the CDR3 is TGTGCCAGCAGCAATCTAACAGGGGAAAAGGCGCAGTTCTTC.